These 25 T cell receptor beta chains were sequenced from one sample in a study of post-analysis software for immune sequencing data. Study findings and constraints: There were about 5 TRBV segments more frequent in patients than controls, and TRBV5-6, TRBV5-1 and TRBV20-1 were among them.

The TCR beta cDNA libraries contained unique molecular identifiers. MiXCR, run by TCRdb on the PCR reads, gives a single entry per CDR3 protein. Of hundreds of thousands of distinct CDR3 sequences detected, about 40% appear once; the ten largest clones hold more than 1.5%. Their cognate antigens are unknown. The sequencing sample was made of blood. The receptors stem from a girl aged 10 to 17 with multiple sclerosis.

The CDR3 coding sequence is TGTGCCAGCAGTCATCCGGGACAGAGTATGAACACTGAAGCTTTCTTT. This codes for CASSHPGQSMNTEAFF. The chain employs TRBV6-6 and TRBJ1-1; 7 positions match TRBD1. Trimming took 5 bases from V and 0 from J; bases not matched to a gene: 9. The germline CDR1 and CDR2 sequences are MNHNY and SVGAGI (reference sequence). The CDR3 has 16 residues.

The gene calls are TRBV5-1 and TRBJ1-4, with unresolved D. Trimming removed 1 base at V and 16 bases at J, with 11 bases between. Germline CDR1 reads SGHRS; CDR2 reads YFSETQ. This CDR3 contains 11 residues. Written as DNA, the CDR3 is TGCGCCAGCAGCTTGTTCCTCGATCGGTTTTTT. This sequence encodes CASSLFLDRFF.

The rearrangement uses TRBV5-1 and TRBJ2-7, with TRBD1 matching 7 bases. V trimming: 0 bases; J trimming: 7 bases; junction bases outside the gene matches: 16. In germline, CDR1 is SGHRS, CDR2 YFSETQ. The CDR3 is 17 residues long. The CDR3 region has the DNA TGCGCCAGCAGCTTGGCCTCGGAGACAGGGTTCTCTGAGGAGCAGTACTTC. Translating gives CASSLASETGFSEEQYF. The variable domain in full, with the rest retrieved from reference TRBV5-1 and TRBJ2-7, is KAGVTQTPRYLIKTRGQQVTLSCSPISGHRSVSWYQQTPGQGLQFLFEYFSETQRNKGNFPGRFSGRQFSNSRSEMNVSTLELGDSALYLCASSLASETGFSEEQYFGPGTRLTVT.

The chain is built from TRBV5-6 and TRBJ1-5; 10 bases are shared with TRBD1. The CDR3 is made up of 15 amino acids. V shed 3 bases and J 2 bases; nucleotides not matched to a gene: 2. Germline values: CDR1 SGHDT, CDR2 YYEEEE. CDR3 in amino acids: CASSWGTGGNQPQHF. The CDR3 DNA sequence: TGTGCCAGCAGCTGGGGGACAGGGGGCAATCAGCCCCAGCATTTT.

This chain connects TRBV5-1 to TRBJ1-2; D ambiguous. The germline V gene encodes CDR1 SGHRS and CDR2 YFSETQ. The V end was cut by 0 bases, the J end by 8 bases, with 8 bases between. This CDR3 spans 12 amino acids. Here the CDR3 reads CASSLVAGGYTF. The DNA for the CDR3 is TGCGCCAGCAGCTTGGTTGCAGGCGGCTACACCTTC.

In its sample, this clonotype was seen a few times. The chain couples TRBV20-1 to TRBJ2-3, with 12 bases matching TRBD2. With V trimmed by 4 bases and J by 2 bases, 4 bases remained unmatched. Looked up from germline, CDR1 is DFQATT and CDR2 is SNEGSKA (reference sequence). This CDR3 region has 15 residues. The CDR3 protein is CSATRTSGVTDTQYF. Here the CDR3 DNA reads TGCAGTGCTACCCGGACTAGCGGGGTCACAGATACGCAGTATTTT.

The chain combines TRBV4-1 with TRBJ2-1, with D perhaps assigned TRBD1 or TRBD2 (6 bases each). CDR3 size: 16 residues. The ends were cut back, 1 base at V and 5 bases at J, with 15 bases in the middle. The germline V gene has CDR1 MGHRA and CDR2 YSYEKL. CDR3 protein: CASSQVRGRSDNEQFF. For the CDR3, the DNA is TGCGCCAGCAGCCAAGTGAGGGGGAGGAGTGACAATGAGCAGTTCTTC.

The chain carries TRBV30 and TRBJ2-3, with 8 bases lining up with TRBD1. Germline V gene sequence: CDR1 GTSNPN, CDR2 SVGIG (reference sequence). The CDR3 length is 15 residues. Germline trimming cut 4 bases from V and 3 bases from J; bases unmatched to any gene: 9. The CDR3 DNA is TGTGCCTGGATCCACGGACAGGGTGGAACAGATACGCAGTATTTT. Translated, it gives CAWIHGQGGTDTQYF. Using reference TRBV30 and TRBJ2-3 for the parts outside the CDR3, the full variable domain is SQTIHQWPATLVQPVGSPLSLECTVEGTSNPNLYWYRQAAGRGLQLLFYSVGIGQISSEVPQNLSASRPQDRQFILSSKKLLLSDSGFYLCAWIHGQGGTDTQYFGPGTRLTVL.

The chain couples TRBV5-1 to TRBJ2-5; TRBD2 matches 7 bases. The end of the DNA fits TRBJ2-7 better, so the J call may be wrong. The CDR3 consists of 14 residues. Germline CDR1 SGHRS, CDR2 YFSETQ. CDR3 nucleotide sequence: TGCGCCAGCAGCTTCATCCAATCGGGAGGCGAGCAGTACTTC. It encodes CASSFIQSGGEQYF.

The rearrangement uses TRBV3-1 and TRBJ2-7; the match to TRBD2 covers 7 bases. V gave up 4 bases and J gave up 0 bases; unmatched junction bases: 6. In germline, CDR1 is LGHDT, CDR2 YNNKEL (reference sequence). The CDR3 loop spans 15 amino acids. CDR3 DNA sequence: TGTGCCAGCAGCCGGGGGACTAAAATCTCCTACGAGCAGTACTTC. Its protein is CASSRGTKISYEQYF.

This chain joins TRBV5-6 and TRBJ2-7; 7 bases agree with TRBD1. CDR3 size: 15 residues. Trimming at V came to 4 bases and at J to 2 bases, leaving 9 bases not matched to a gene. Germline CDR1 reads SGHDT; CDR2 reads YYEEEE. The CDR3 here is CASSRLGTEPYEQYF. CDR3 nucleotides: TGTGCCAGCAGCCGACTCGGGACAGAGCCCTACGAGCAGTACTTC. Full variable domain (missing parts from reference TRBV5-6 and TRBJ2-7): DAGVTQSPTHLIKTRGQQVTLRCSPKSGHDTVSWYQQALGQGPQFIFQYYEEEERQRGNFPDRFSGHQFPNYSSELNVNALLLGDSALYLCASSRLGTEPYEQYFGPGTRLTVT.

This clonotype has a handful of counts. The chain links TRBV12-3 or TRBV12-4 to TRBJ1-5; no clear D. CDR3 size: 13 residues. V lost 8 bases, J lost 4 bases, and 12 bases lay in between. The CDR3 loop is CASAARPNQPQHF. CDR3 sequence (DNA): TGTGCCAGCGCAGCGCGCCCTAATCAGCCCCAGCATTTT.

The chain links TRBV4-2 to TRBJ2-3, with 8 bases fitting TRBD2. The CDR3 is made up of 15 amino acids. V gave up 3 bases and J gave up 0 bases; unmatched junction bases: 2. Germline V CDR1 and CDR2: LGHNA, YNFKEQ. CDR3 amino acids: CASSHSGTSTDTQYF. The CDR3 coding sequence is TGTGCCAGCAGCCATAGCGGGACTAGCACAGATACGCAGTATTTT.

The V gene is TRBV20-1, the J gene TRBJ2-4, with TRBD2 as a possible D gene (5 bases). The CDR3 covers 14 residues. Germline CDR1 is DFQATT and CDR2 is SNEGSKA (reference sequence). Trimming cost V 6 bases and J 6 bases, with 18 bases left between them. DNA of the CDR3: TGCAGTGCGGCCACGGGGAGCCTCTCAAACATTCAGTACTTC. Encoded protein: CSAATGSLSNIQYF.

CDR3 sequence reads: CASSLIDAGGGADTQYF. The CDR3 DNA reads as TGTGCCAGCAGCTTAATAGACGCCGGCGGGGGGGCGGATACGCAGTATTTT. The rearrangement links TRBV7-8 to TRBJ2-3; 9 bases are shared with TRBD2. J gave up 6 bases and V 2 bases, and 12 bases lay outside the gene matches. The CDR3 spans 17 residues. Germline CDR1 is SGHVS and CDR2 is FQNEAQ.

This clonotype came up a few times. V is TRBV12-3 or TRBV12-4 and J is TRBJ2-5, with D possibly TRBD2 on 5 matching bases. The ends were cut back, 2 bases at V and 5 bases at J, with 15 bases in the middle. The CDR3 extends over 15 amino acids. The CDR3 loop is CASSLRGWRAETQYF. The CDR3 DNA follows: TGTGCCAGCAGTTTAAGAGGGTGGCGGGCTGAGACCCAGTACTTC.

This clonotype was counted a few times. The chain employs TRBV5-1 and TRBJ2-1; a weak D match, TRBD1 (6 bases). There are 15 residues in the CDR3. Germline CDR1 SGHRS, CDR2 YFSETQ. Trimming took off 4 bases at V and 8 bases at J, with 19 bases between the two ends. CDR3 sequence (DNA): TGCGCCAGCAGCCAAGTACAGGGTGTGGGCGATGAGCAGTTCTTC. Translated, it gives CASSQVQGVGDEQFF. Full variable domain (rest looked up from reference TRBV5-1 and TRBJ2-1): KAGVTQTPRYLIKTRGQQVTLSCSPISGHRSVSWYQQTPGQGLQFLFEYFSETQRNKGNFPGRFSGRQFSNSRSEMNVSTLELGDSALYLCASSQVQGVGDEQFFGPGTRLTVL.

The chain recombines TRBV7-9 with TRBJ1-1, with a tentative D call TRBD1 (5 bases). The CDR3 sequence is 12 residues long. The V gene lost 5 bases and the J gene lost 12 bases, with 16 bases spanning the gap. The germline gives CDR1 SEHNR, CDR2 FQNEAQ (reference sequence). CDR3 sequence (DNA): TGTGCCAGCAGCCCCCGGGCAGGGACGACTTTCTTT. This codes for CASSPRAGTTFF.

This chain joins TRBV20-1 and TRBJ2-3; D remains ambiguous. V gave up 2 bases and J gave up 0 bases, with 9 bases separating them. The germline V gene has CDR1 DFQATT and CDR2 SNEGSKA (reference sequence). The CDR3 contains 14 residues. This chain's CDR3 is CSARPYRSTDTQYF. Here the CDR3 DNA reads TGCAGTGCTAGACCTTACCGTAGCACAGATACGCAGTATTTT.

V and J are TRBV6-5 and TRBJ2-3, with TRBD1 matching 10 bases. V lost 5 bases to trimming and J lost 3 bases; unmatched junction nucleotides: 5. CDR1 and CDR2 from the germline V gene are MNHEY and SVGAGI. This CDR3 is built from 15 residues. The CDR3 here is CASSPDRGLTDTQYF. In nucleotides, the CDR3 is TGTGCCAGCAGTCCAGACAGGGGGCTTACAGATACGCAGTATTTT.

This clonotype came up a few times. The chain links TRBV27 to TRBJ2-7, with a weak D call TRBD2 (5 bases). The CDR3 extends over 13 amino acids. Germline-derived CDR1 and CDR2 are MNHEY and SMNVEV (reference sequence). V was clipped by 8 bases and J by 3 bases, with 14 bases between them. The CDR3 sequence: CASGKSRGYEQYF. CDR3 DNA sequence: TGTGCCAGCGGGAAGAGTCGGGGCTACGAGCAGTACTTC.

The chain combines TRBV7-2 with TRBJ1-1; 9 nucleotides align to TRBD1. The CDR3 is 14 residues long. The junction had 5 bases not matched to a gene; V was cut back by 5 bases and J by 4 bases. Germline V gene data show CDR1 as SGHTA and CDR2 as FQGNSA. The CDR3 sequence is CASSLDRGTTEAFF. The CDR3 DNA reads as TGTGCCAGCAGCCTAGACAGGGGGACCACTGAAGCTTTCTTT. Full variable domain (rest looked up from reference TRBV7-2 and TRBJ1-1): GAGVSQSPSNKVTEKGKDVELRCDPISGHTALYWYRQSLGQGLEFLIYFQGNSAPDKSGLPSDRFSAERTGGSVSTLTIQRTQQEDSAVYLCASSLDRGTTEAFFGQGTRLTVV.

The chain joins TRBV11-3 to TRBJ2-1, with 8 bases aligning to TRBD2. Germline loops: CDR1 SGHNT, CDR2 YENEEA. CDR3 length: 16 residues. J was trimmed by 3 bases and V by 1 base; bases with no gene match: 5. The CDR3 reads CASSLGSGRIYNEQFF. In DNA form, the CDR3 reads TGTGCCAGCAGCTTAGGGAGCGGGAGAATCTACAATGAGCAGTTCTTC. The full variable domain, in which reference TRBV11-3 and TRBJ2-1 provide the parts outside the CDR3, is EAGVVQSPRYKIIEKKQPVAFWCNPISGHNTLYWYLQNLGQGPELLIRYENEEAVDDSQLPKDRFSAERLKGVDSTLKIQPAELGDSAVYLCASSLGSGRIYNEQFFGPGTRLTVL.

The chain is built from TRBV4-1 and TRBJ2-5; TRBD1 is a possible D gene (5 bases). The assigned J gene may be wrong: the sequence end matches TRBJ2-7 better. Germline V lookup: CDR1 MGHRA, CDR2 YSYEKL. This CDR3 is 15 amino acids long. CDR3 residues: CASSQVPTGFYEQYF. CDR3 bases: TGCGCCAGCAGCCAAGTCCCCACAGGCTTCTACGAGCAGTACTTC.

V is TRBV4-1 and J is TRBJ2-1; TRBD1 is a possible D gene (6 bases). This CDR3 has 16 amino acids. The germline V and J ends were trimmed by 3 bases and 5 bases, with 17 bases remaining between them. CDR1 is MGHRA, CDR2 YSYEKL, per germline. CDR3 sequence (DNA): TGCGCCAGCAGCCATAGGGACACCTCAACCAACAATGAGCAGTTCTTC. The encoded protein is CASSHRDTSTNNEQFF.